This record looks at one TCR beta chain sequence and its context. Its antigen is not known. Produced via immunoSEQ multiplex PCR; TCRdb's table is partial and in-frame only. The table lists some 68,000 clones, 84% of them singletons. The sample originates from a study of Tregs in tolerant kidney transplant recipients. Broader study findings: Tregs expanded with activated donor B cells seemed most donor-specific.

From germline, CDR1 is SQVTM and CDR2 ANQGSEA. Trimming pared 5 bases from V and 10 bases from J, leaving 14 bases between. There are 11 residues in the CDR3. The rearrangement joins TRBV29-1 to TRBJ1-1; D remains ambiguous. Sample: CD4+ T cells from blood. This TCR derives from a human donor in good health. For the CDR3, the DNA is TGCAGCGTTTTACAGTTACCGGGAGCTTTCTTT. Translating gives CSVLQLPGAFF.